This TCR beta chain derives from a study of T cell repertoires in cytomegalovirus infection. MiXCR, run by TCRdb on the reads, gives a single entry per CDR3 protein. This table has about 400,000 distinct CDR3 sequences, 18% appearing once. The TCR originated in a human donor in good health (CMV status not recorded). Some clones in this sample may be carry-over from other donors' samples. Sequences were obtained from PBMCs.

CDR3 residues: CASSFLGTSYEQYF. The CDR3 nucleotides read TGTGCCAGCAGTTTCCTCGGGACTTCCTACGAGCAGTACTTC. The chain employs TRBV6-2 or TRBV6-3 and TRBJ2-7; maybe TRBD2 (6 bases). V shed 4 bases and J shed 1 base, with 11 bases lying between them. The V gene's germline CDR1 is MNHEY and CDR2 SVGEGT. The length of the CDR3 is 14 residues.